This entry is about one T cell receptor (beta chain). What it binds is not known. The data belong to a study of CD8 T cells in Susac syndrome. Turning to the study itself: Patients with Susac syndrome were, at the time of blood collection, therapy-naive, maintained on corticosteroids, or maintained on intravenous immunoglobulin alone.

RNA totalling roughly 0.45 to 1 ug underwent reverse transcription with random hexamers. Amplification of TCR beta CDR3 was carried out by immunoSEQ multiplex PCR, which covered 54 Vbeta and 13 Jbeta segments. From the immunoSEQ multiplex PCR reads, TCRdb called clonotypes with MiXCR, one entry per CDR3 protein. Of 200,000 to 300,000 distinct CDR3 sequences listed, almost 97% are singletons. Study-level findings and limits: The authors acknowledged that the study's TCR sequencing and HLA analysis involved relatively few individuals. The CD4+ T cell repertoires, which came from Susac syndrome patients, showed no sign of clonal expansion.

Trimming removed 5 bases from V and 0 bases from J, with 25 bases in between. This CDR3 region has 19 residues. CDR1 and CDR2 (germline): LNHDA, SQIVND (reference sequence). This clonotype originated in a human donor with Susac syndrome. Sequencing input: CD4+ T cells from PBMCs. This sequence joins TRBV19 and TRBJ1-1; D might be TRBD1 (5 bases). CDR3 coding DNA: TGTGCCAGTAGTCGACCAAATCCTTATACAGGAGACATGAACACTGAAGCTTTCTTT. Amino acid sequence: CASSRPNPYTGDMNTEAFF.